This T cell receptor beta chain was profiled in a study of blood T cells in healthy people across ages. Study results and limitations: The donors' CMV status was not determined, possibly confounding changes in expanded clonotypes.

PCR was performed a second time for roughly 7 to 12 cycles using a sample-barcoded 5' primer and a J-beta primer mix. Each TCR beta cDNA got a 12-nucleotide random molecular identifier. There were at least 2.5 million CDR3-containing paired-end reads obtained from each sample. Each CDR3 protein gets one entry after TCRdb re-called the 5' RACE reads with MiXCR. In the table there are about 970,000 distinct CDR3 sequences, just over 50% of which are singletons. A note on this clonotype: Its specificity is unknown.

The CDR3 is made up of 14 amino acids. Per the germline V gene, CDR1 is LGHDT and CDR2 is YNNKEL (reference sequence). The V end was cut by 3 bases, the J end by 6 bases, with 13 bases between. Sequencing input: blood. This chain connects TRBV3-1 to TRBJ2-3; D is undetermined. This sequence was found in a woman aged 60-75 years in good health. The DNA for the CDR3 is TGTGCCAGCAGCCATCTCGGGCTAGGCGATACGCAGTATTTT. Translation: CASSHLGLGDTQYF.